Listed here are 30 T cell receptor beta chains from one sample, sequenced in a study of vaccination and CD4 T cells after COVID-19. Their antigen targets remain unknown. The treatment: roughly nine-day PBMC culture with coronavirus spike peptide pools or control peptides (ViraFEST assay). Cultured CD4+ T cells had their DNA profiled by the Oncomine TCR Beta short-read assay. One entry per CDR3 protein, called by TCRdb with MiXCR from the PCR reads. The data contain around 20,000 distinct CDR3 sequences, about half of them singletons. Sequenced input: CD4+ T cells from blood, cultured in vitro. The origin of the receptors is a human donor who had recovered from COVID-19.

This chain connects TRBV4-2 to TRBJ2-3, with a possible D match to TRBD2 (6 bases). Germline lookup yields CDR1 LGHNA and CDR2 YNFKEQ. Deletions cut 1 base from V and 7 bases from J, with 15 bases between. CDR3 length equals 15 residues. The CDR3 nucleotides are TGTGCCAGCAGCCAAGGAAAACTAGCCCGCTATACGCAGTATTTT. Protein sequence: CASSQGKLARYTQYF.

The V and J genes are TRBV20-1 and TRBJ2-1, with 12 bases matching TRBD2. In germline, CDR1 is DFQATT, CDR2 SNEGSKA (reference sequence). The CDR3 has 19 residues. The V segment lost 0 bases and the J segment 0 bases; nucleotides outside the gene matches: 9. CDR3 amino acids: CSARDSLAGGISSYNEQFF. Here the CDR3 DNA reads TGCAGTGCTAGAGACAGCCTAGCGGGAGGGATTAGCTCCTACAATGAGCAGTTCTTC.

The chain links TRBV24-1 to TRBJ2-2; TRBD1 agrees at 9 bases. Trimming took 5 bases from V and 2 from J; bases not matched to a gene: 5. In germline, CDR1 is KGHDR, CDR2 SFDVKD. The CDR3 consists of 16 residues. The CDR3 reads CATSVGTGSNTGELFF. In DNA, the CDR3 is TGTGCCACCAGTGTAGGGACAGGGTCCAACACCGGGGAGCTGTTTTTT.

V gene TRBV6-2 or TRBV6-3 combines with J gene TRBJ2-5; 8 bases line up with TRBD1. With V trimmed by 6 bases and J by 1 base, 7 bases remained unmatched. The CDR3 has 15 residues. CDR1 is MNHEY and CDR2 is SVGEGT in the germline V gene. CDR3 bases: TGTGCCAGCAGAATCCGGGGACAGGCCCAAGAGACCCAGTACTTC. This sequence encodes CASRIRGQAQETQYF.

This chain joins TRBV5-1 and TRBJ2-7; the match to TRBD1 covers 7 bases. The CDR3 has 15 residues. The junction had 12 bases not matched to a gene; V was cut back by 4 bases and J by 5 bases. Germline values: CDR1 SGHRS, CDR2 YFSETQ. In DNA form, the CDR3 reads TGCGCCAGCAGCCCCCTGCGACAGGGACCTCACGAGCAGTACTTC. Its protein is CASSPLRQGPHEQYF.

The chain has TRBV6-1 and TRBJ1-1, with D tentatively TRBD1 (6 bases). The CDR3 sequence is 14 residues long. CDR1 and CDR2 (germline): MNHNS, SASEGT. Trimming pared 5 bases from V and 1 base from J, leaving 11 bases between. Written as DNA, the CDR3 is TGTGCCAGCAGTCCCCTGGGGGCGAACACTGAAGCTTTCTTT. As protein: CASSPLGANTEAFF.

CDR3 sequence: CATSEKTAGDLDTQYF. CDR3 nucleotide sequence: TGTGCCACCAGTGAGAAGACGGCAGGGGACCTAGATACGCAGTATTTT. V is TRBV24-1 and J is TRBJ2-3, with a possible D match to TRBD1 (6 bases). V was shortened by 4 bases and J by 5 bases, with 18 bases between the two germline ends. Germline V gene sequence: CDR1 KGHDR, CDR2 SFDVKD. The CDR3 extends over 16 amino acids.

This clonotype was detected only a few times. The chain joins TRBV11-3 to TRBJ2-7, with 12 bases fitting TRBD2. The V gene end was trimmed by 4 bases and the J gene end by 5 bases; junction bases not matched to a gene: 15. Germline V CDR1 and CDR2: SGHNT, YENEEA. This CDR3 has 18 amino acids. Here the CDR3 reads CASSSIRQTSGRGDEQYF. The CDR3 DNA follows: TGTGCCAGCAGCTCTATACGACAGACTAGCGGGAGAGGTGACGAGCAGTACTTC.

The CDR3 bases are TGTGCCAGCGCCGGGGGAGGTACGCAGTATTTT. Translating it yields CASAGGGTQYF. The rearrangement uses TRBV12-3 or TRBV12-4 and TRBJ2-3; D possibly corresponds to TRBD2 (6 bases). CDR3 length: 11 residues. V was clipped by 8 bases and J by 8 bases, with 11 bases between them.

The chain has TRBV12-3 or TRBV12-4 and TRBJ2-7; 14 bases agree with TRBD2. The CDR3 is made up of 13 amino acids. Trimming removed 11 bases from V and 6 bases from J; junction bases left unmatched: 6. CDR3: CAGGTSGRLEQYF. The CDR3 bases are TGTGCCGGTGGGACTAGCGGGAGACTCGAGCAGTACTTC.

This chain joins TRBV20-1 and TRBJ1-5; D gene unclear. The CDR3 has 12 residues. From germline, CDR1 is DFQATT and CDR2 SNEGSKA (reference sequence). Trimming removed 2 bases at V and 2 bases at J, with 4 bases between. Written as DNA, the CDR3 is TGCAGTGCTAGAACAGGCAATCAGCCCCAGCATTTT. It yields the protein CSARTGNQPQHF.

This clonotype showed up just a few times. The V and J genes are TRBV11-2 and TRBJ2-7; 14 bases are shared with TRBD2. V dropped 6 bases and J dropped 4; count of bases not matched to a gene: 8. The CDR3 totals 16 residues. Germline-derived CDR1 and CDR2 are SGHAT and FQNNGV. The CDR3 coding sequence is TGTGCCAGCAGGGGACTAGCGGGAGTGGGTGGGTACGAGCAGTACTTC. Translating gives CASRGLAGVGGYEQYF.

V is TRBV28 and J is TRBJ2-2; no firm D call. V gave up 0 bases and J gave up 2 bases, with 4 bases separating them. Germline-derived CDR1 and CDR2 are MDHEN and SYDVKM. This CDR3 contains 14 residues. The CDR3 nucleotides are TGTGCCAGCAGTTTATGGGTAAACACCGGGGAGCTGTTTTTT. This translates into CASSLWVNTGELFF.

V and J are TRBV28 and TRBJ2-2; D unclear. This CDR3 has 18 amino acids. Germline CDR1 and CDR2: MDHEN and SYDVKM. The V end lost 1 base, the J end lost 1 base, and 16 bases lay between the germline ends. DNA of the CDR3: TGTGCCAGCAGTTTATTAGGCCGGAGACACCAGAACACCGGGGAGCTGTTTTTT. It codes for CASSLLGRRHQNTGELFF.

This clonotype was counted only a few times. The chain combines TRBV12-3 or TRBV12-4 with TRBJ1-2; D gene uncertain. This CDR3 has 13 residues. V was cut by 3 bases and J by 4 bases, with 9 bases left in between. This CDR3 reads CASSLGGSYGYTF. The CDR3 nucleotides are TGTGCCAGCAGTTTGGGTGGAAGCTATGGCTACACCTTC.

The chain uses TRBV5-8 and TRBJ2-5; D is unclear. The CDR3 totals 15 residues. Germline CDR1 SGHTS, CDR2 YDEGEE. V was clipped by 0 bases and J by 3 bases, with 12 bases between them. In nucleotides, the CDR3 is TGTGCCAGCAGCTTGGGTCAGGTTCTAGAAGAGACCCAGTACTTC. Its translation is CASSLGQVLEETQYF.

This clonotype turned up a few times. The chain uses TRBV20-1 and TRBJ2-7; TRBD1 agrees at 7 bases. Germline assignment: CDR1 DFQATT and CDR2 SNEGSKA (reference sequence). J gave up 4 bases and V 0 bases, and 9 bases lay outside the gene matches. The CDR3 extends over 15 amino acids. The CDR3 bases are TGCAGTGCTAGAGAGTGGGGAGAGGGGGCGTACGAGCAGTACTTC. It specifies CSAREWGEGAYEQYF.

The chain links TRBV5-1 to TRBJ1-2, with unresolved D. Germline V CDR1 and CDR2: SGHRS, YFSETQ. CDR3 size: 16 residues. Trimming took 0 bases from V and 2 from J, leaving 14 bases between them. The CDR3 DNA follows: TGCGCCAGCAGCTTGGTACCGGATTCCGCCAACTATGGCTACACCTTC. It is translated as CASSLVPDSANYGYTF.

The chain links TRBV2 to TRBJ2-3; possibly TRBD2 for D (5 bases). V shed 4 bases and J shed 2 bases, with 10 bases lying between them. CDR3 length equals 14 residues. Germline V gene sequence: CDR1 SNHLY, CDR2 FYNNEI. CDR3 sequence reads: CASSGGIDTDTQYF. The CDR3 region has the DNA TGTGCCAGCAGTGGAGGGATCGACACAGATACGCAGTATTTT. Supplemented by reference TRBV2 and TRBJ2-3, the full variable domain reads EPEVTQTPSHQVTQMGQEVILRCVPISNHLYFYWYRQILGQKVEFLVSFYNNEISEKSEIFDDQFSVERPDGSNFTLKIRSTKLEDSAMYFCASSGGIDTDTQYFGPGTRLTVL.

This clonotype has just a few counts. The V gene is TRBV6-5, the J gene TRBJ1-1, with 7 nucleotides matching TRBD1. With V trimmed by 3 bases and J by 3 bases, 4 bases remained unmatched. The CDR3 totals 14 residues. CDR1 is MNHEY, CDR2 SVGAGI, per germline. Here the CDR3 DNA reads TGTGCCAGCAGTTATAGGACAGGTGACACTGAAGCTTTCTTT. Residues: CASSYRTGDTEAFF.

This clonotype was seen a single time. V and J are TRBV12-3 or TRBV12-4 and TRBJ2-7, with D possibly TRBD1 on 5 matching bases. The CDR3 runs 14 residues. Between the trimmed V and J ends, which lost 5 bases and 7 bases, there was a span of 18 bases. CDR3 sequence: CASSPRTGPGEQYF. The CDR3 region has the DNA TGTGCCAGCAGTCCCCGGACGGGCCCAGGGGAGCAGTACTTC.

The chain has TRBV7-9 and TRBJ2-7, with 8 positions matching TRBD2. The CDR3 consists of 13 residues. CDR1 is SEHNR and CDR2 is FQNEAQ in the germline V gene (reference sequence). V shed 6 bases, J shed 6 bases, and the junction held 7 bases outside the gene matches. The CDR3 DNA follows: TGTGCCAGCAGGCGTAGCGGGGAGGGCGAGCAGTACTTC. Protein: CASRRSGEGEQYF.

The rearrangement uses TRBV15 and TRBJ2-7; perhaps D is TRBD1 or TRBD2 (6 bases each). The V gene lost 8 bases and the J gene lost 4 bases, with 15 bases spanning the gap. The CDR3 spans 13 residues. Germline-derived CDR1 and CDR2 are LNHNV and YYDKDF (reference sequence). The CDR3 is CATSGGLEYEQYF. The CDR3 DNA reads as TGTGCCACCTCTGGGGGGCTTGAGTACGAGCAGTACTTC.

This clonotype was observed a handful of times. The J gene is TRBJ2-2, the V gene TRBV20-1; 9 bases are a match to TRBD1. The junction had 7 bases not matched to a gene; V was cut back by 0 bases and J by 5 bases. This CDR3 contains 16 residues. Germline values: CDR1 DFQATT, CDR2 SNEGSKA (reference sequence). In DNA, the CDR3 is TGCAGTGCTAGAGACCCACGGACAGGGGAGACCGGGGAGCTGTTTTTT. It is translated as CSARDPRTGETGELFF.

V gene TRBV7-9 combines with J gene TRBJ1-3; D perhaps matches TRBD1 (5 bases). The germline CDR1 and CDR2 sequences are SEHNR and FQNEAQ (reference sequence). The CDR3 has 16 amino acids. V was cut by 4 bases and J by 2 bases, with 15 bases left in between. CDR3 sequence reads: CASSSGPLGAGNTIYF. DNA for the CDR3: TGTGCCAGCAGCTCAGGACCTCTAGGGGCTGGAAACACCATATATTTT.

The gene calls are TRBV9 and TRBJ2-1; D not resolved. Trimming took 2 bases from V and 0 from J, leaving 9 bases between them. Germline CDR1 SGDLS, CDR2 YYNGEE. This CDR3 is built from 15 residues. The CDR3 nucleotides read TGTGCCAGCAGCGTTAGCCATTCCTCCTACAATGAGCAGTTCTTC. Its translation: CASSVSHSSYNEQFF.

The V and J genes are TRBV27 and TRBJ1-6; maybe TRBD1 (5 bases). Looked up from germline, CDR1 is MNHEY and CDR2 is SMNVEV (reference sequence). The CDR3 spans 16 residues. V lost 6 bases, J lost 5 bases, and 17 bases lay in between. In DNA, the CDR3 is TGTGCCAGCAGCCCTAGGACGGGACGAGATAATTCACCCCTCCACTTT. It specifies CASSPRTGRDNSPLHF.

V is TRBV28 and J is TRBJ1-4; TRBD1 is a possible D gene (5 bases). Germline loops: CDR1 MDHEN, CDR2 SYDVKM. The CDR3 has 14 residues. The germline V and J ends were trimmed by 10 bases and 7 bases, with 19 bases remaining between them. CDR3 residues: CATNFRGWAEKLFF. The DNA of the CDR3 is TGTGCCACTAATTTTAGGGGTTGGGCTGAAAAACTGTTTTTT.

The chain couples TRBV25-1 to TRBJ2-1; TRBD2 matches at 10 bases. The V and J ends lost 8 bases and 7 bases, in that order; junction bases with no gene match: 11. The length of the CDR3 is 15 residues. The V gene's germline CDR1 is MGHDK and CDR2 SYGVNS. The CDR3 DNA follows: TGTGCCAGCCGCCCTAGCGGGAGTTGGTCTAATGAGCAGTTCTTC. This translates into CASRPSGSWSNEQFF.

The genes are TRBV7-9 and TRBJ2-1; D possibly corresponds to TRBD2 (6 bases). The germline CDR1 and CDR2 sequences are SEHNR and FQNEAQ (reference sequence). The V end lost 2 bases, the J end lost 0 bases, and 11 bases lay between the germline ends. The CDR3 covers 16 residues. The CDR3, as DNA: TGTGCCAGCAGCTTATGGGGCGGGACCTCCTACAATGAGCAGTTCTTC. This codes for CASSLWGGTSYNEQFF.